Presented here are 30 T cell receptor beta chains from one specimen sequenced in a study of shared clonotypes between healthy human individuals. The protocol was immunoSEQ multiplex PCR, while the TCRdb copy is restricted to in-frame clones and leaves out a portion. The table shows 1.6 million or so clones, with about 96% occurring only once. Input material: naive CD4+ T cells sorted from blood. Documented subset: CD45RA+ positively selected. The receptors derive from a young man in good health.

The chain links TRBV6-1 to TRBJ2-1, with 12 bases matching TRBD2. Germline V gene data show CDR1 as MNHNS and CDR2 as SASEGT. After removal of 2 bases from V and 12 bases from J, the junction contained 11 bases not matched to a gene. The CDR3 length is 16 residues. CDR3 protein: CASSETSGRSRYGQFF. DNA for the CDR3: TGTGCCAGCAGTGAAACTAGCGGGAGGTCCAGATATGGGCAGTTCTTC.

The chain has TRBV5-5 and TRBJ2-7, with 8 bases fitting TRBD2. This CDR3 has 15 amino acids. J lost 6 bases, V lost 3 bases, and 11 bases had no gene match. CDR1 is SGHKS, CDR2 YYEKEE, per germline (reference sequence). This chain's CDR3 is CASSSRIREGSEQYF. The CDR3 DNA reads as TGTGCCAGCAGCTCCCGGATCCGGGAGGGGTCCGAGCAGTACTTC.

This chain connects TRBV9 to TRBJ2-6; 8 bases map to TRBD1. Germline values: CDR1 SGDLS, CDR2 YYNGEE. V dropped 2 bases and J dropped 0; count of bases not matched to a gene: 16. The CDR3 totals 21 residues. As DNA, the CDR3 is TGTGCCAGCAGCGTCGGACAGGGTAGCAGAGGGGTTCACTCTGGGGCCAACGTCCTGACTTTC. It translates to CASSVGQGSRGVHSGANVLTF.

The genes are TRBV11-3 and TRBJ2-1; D perhaps matches TRBD1 (7 bases). Germline assignment: CDR1 SGHNT and CDR2 YENEEA. The CDR3 loop spans 13 amino acids. Trimming pared 2 bases from V and 9 bases from J, leaving 11 bases between. The CDR3 DNA sequence: TGTGCCAGCAGCTTACAGGGGGGATCTGAGCAGTTCTTC. Its protein product is CASSLQGGSEQFF.

This chain connects TRBV9 to TRBJ1-4; weak D call: TRBD1 (5 bases). Germline assignment: CDR1 SGDLS and CDR2 YYNGEE. V was pared by 5 bases and J by 8 bases, with 13 bases between. The CDR3 spans 13 residues. CDR3 sequence reads: CASSDFGGEKLFF. The DNA of the CDR3 is TGTGCCAGCAGTGACTTCGGGGGGGAAAAACTGTTTTTT.

The V and J genes are TRBV28 and TRBJ1-1; D is unresolved. The CDR3 contains 12 residues. V lost 8 bases, J lost 0 bases, and 7 bases lay in between. CDR1 is MDHEN, CDR2 SYDVKM, per germline. The CDR3 DNA reads as TGTGCCAGCGGTCCTGTGAACACTGAAGCTTTCTTT. Protein: CASGPVNTEAFF.

Concerning this clone: In the same sample, other DNA sequences code for this CDR3. J is TRBJ2-5 and V is TRBV18; a weak D match, TRBD2 (5 bases). Germline assignment: CDR1 KGHSH and CDR2 LQKENI. The length of the CDR3 is 12 residues. With 3 bases removed from V and 6 bases from J, the gap between germline ends came to 8 bases. CDR3 residues: CASSPEEKTQYF. The CDR3 coding sequence is TGTGCCAGCTCACCGGAGGAAAAGACCCAGTACTTC.

The chain joins TRBV5-1 to TRBJ1-4; 9 bases line up with TRBD1. CDR3 length equals 16 residues. The V and J ends lost 5 bases and 3 bases, in that order; junction bases with no gene match: 8. The V gene's germline CDR1 is SGHRS and CDR2 YFSETQ. This chain's CDR3 is CASRTTGGLANEKLFF. CDR3 nucleotides: TGCGCCAGCAGAACGACAGGGGGTTTAGCTAATGAAAAACTGTTTTTT. The entire variable domain, with the rest obtained from reference TRBV5-1 and TRBJ1-4, is as follows: KAGVTQTPRYLIKTRGQQVTLSCSPISGHRSVSWYQQTPGQGLQFLFEYFSETQRNKGNFPGRFSGRQFSNSRSEMNVSTLELGDSALYLCASRTTGGLANEKLFFGSGTQLSVL.

In DNA, the CDR3 is TGTGCCTGGAGTAGGGGCCAACCTAACTATGGCTACACCTTC. This gives the protein CAWSRGQPNYGYTF. This chain uses TRBV30 with TRBJ1-2; D is perhaps TRBD1 (5 bases). This CDR3 region has 14 residues. Trimming removed 2 bases from V and 0 bases from J, with 10 bases in between. Germline-derived CDR1 and CDR2 are GTSNPN and SVGIG (reference sequence).

The chain joins TRBV5-4 to TRBJ2-1; 7 bases line up with TRBD2. V lost 4 bases and J lost 4; bases outside the gene matches: 11. Germline-derived CDR1 and CDR2 are SGHNT and YYREEE (reference sequence). This CDR3 contains 16 residues. CDR3 in amino acids: CASSPEGAGRYNEQFF. The CDR3 bases are TGTGCCAGCAGCCCGGAAGGAGCGGGAAGATACAATGAGCAGTTCTTC.

This clone was seen only once. The chain carries TRBV5-1 and TRBJ2-7, with 8 bases lining up with TRBD2. This CDR3 contains 15 residues. J gave up 0 bases and V 5 bases, and 7 bases lay outside the gene matches. The germline V gene encodes CDR1 SGHRS and CDR2 YFSETQ. The CDR3 DNA follows: TGCGCCAGCAGTCGAGCGGGGGCCGACTCCTACGAGCAGTACTTC. Its protein is CASSRAGADSYEQYF.

The V gene is TRBV9, the J gene TRBJ2-1, with 14 bases identical to TRBD2. The V gene's germline CDR1 is SGDLS and CDR2 YYNGEE. The CDR3 is made up of 17 amino acids. The trim removed 3 bases at V and 12 bases at J, leaving 14 bases unmatched. The chain's CDR3 is CASSASPGGLAGVGQFF. CDR3 bases: TGTGCCAGCAGCGCCAGCCCAGGGGGACTAGCGGGAGTGGGGCAGTTCTTC. Variable domain in full (rest from reference TRBV9 and TRBJ2-1): DSGVTQTPKHLITATGQRVTLRCSPRSGDLSVYWYQQSLDQGLQFLIQYYNGEERAKGNILERFSAQQFPDLHSELNLSSLELGDSALYFCASSASPGGLAGVGQFFGPGTRLTVL.

The V and J genes are TRBV5-1 and TRBJ2-5; TRBD2 agrees at 7 bases. The germline CDR1 and CDR2 sequences are SGHRS and YFSETQ. After removal of 1 base from V and 1 base from J, the junction contained 7 bases not matched to a gene. This CDR3 is built from 16 residues. The CDR3 DNA sequence: TGCGCCAGCAGCTTGTTTCAGGAGCGGGGCCAAGAGACCCAGTACTTC. As protein: CASSLFQERGQETQYF.

The chain employs TRBV5-5 and TRBJ1-3; tentatively, D is TRBD1 (6 bases). This CDR3 contains 15 residues. CDR1 SGHKS and CDR2 YYEKEE come from the germline V gene (reference sequence). V lost 1 base, J lost 3 bases, and 11 bases lay in between. CDR3 protein: CASSLSRGGGNTIYF. The CDR3 nucleotides are TGTGCCAGCAGCTTGTCCAGGGGAGGTGGAAACACCATATATTTT.

The J gene is TRBJ1-1, the V gene TRBV9; possible D gene TRBD1, 5 bases. Germline assignment: CDR1 SGDLS and CDR2 YYNGEE. This CDR3 spans 15 amino acids. Trimming left V 4 bases short and J 0 bases short, with 13 bases between. For the CDR3, the DNA is TGTGCCAGCAGCCCCTATGGGACGGTGAACACTGAAGCTTTCTTT. It yields the protein CASSPYGTVNTEAFF.

CDR3 DNA: TGTGCCAGCAGACCTAGCGGAACCTTCTACGAGCAGTACTTC. As protein: CASRPSGTFYEQYF. The chain combines TRBV28 with TRBJ2-7; 7 nucleotides align to TRBD2. The junction had 8 bases not matched to a gene; V was cut back by 6 bases and J by 3 bases. Germline CDR1 and CDR2: MDHEN and SYDVKM. The length of the CDR3 is 14 residues.

V gene TRBV10-3 combines with J gene TRBJ2-1, with D perhaps matching TRBD2 (5 bases). Deletions cut 10 bases from V and 5 bases from J, with 9 bases between. Per germline, CDR1 ENHRY and CDR2 SYGVKD. The CDR3 totals 11 residues. In DNA, the CDR3 is TGTGCCACCGGGATTGACAATGAGCAGTTCTTC. Protein: CATGIDNEQFF.

The rearrangement links TRBV5-1 to TRBJ2-5, with 7 bases that match TRBD1. With V trimmed by 2 bases and J by 1 base, 11 bases remained unmatched. The CDR3 covers 17 residues. From germline, CDR1 is SGHRS and CDR2 YFSETQ. CDR3 DNA: TGCGCCAGCAGCTTTGGTCTGGGAACAGGGGCCCAAGAGACCCAGTACTTC. Residues: CASSFGLGTGAQETQYF.

The chain couples TRBV28 to TRBJ2-7, with TRBD2 as a possible D gene (6 bases). The germline V and J ends were trimmed by 3 bases and 0 bases, with 18 bases remaining between them. This CDR3 is 17 amino acids long. Germline CDR1 and CDR2: MDHEN and SYDVKM. The CDR3 nucleotides are TGTGCCAGCAGTTTGGGGCCACTGACTAGTGTCTCCTACGAGCAGTACTTC. Translation: CASSLGPLTSVSYEQYF.

This clone has a single count. The rearrangement joins TRBV2 to TRBJ2-1, with unresolved D. The ends were cut back, 8 bases at V and 5 bases at J, with 10 bases in the middle. The CDR3 is made up of 12 amino acids. CDR1 and CDR2 (germline): SNHLY, FYNNEI. The CDR3: CASRDDNNEQFF. The CDR3 bases are TGTGCCAGCCGAGATGACAACAATGAGCAGTTCTTC.

This rearrangement joins TRBV18 to TRBJ2-6; TRBD1 matches 7 bases. V was pared by 4 bases and J by 0 bases, with 6 bases of the junction left unmatched. The CDR3 is 17 amino acids. Germline lookup yields CDR1 KGHSH and CDR2 LQKENI. This CDR3 is CASSQGAGISGANVLTF. CDR3 DNA: TGTGCCAGCTCACAGGGGGCTGGGATCTCTGGGGCCAACGTCCTGACTTTC.

Remarks on this clone: In the same sample, other DNA sequences code for this CDR3. CDR3 DNA sequence: TGCAGTGCTAGAGCGAACTACGAGCAGTACTTC. This codes for CSARANYEQYF. The chain recombines TRBV20-1 with TRBJ2-7; D is unclear. The CDR3 length is 11 residues. Germline V CDR1 and CDR2: DFQATT, SNEGSKA (reference sequence). Trimming left V 1 base short and J 3 bases short, with 4 bases between.

This clone was observed a single time. This rearrangement joins TRBV5-4 to TRBJ2-2, with 14 positions matching TRBD2. Germline loops: CDR1 SGHNT, CDR2 YYREEE (reference sequence). The CDR3 is made up of 16 amino acids. V was pared by 3 bases and J by 5 bases, with 3 bases of the junction left unmatched. The CDR3 DNA reads TGTGCCAGCAGCTCCGGGACTAGCGGGAGTACCGGGGAGCTGTTTTTT. Translating gives CASSSGTSGSTGELFF.

The chain joins TRBV7-9 to TRBJ2-7; D call uncertain. V was cut by 3 bases and J by 5 bases, with 5 bases left in between. The CDR3 runs 11 residues. Germline V gene sequence: CDR1 SEHNR, CDR2 FQNEAQ (reference sequence). The CDR3 DNA is TGTGCCAGCAGCTTTCAGGACGAGCAGTACTTC. Protein: CASSFQDEQYF.

This sequence joins TRBV18 and TRBJ2-7, with TRBD2 as a possible D gene (5 bases). Germline V lookup: CDR1 KGHSH, CDR2 LQKENI. Trimming stripped 4 bases from V and 4 bases from J, with 20 bases between. The CDR3 sequence is 16 residues long. The CDR3 reads CASSLYFYGDAYEQYF. The CDR3 DNA is TGTGCCAGCTCACTCTACTTCTACGGGGATGCATACGAGCAGTACTTC.

In this sample, this clone turned up a few times. V and J are TRBV20-1 and TRBJ1-2, with D perhaps TRBD1 (5 bases). This CDR3 has 10 residues. V was trimmed by 6 bases and J by 11 bases, leaving 13 bases between them. Germline loops: CDR1 DFQATT, CDR2 SNEGSKA (reference sequence). The CDR3 bases are TGCAGTGCCAAGACAGCCGATTACACCTTC. It encodes CSAKTADYTF.

CDR3 DNA: TGTGCCAGCTCCCCCGGACAGGGGAGATTGGAGACCCAGTACTTC. As protein: CASSPGQGRLETQYF. The V call is TRBV18, the J call TRBJ2-5; 9 nucleotides match TRBD1. The J segment lost 5 bases and the V segment lost 6 bases, leaving 10 bases of the junction unmatched. Germline CDR1 is KGHSH and CDR2 is LQKENI. The CDR3 contains 15 residues.

The chain has TRBV9 and TRBJ1-1, with D possibly being TRBD1 (6 bases). Between the trimmed V and J ends, which lost 3 bases and 1 base, there was a span of 16 bases. The length of the CDR3 is 16 residues. The germline gives CDR1 SGDLS, CDR2 YYNGEE. CDR3 sequence: CASSALRTVQNTEAFF. CDR3 nucleotide sequence: TGTGCCAGCAGCGCCCTAAGGACAGTACAGAACACTGAAGCTTTCTTT. Combining the CDR3 with reference TRBV9 and TRBJ1-1 gives the whole variable domain DSGVTQTPKHLITATGQRVTLRCSPRSGDLSVYWYQQSLDQGLQFLIQYYNGEERAKGNILERFSAQQFPDLHSELNLSSLELGDSALYFCASSALRTVQNTEAFFGQGTRLTVV.

V is TRBV6-1 and J is TRBJ1-1, with D hard to call. The V and J ends lost 7 bases and 6 bases respectively, with 15 bases between them. CDR3 length: 13 amino acids. CDR1 and CDR2 (germline): MNHNS, SASEGT. The CDR3 reads CASTPRGGAEAFF. The CDR3 DNA sequence: TGTGCCAGCACCCCTCGGGGAGGCGCTGAAGCTTTCTTT.

This clone has a single count. Additional DNA sequences in this sample encode the identical CDR3. The CDR3 nucleotides read TGTGCCAGTAGTATGGGCCCATACGAGCAGTACTTC. Translation: CASSMGPYEQYF. This sequence joins TRBV19 and TRBJ2-7; D is unresolved. This CDR3 spans 12 amino acids. V dropped 3 bases and J dropped 4 bases, with 7 bases sitting between them. Germline CDR1 and CDR2: LNHDA and SQIVND (reference sequence).